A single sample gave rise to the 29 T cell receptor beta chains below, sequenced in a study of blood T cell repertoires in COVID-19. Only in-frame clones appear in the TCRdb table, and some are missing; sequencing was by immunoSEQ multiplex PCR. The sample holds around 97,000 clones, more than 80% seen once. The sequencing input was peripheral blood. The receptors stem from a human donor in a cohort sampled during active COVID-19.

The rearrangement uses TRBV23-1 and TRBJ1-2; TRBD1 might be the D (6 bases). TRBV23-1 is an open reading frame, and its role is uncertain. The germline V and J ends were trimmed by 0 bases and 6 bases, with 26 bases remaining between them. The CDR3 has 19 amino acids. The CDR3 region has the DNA TGCGCCAGCAGTCAATCAAAAATTTTCCGTCAGGGGCAGGTGGATGGCTACACCTTC. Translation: CASSQSKIFRQGQVDGYTF.

CDR3 nucleotide sequence: TGTGCCAGTAAACTTCGGACTAGTACAGATACGCAGTATTTT. This gives the protein CASKLRTSTDTQYF. The chain combines TRBV19 with TRBJ2-3; 7 positions match TRBD2. There are 14 residues in the CDR3. V was clipped by 7 bases and J by 3 bases; unmatched bases: 7. The germline V gene encodes CDR1 LNHDA and CDR2 SQIVND (reference sequence).

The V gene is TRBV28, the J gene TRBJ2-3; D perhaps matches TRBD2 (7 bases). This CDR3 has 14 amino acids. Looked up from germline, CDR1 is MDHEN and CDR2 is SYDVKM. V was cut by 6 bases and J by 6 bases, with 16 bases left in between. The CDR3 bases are TGTGCCAGCAGACCCGGGGGGCCCGCCGATACGCAGTATTTT. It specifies CASRPGGPADTQYF.

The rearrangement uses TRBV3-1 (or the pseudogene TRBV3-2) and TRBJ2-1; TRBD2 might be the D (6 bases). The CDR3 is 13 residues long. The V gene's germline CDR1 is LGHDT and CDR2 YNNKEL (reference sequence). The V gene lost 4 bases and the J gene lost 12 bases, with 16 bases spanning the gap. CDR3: CASSLRLEGRQFF. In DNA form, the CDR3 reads TGTGCCAGCAGCCTTAGACTAGAGGGCCGGCAGTTCTTC.

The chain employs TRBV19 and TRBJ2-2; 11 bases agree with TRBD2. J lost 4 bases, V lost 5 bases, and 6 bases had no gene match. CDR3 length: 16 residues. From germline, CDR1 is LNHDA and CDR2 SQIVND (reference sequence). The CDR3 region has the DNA TGTGCCAGTAGTTTCCGTAGCGGGGGGGGCACCGGGGAGCTGTTTTTT. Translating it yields CASSFRSGGGTGELFF.

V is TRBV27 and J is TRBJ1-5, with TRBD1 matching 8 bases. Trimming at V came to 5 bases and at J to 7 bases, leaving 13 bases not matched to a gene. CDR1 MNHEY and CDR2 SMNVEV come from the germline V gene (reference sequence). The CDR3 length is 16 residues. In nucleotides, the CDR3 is TGTGCCAGCAGTCCAGCGGGGCCAGGGGGCGGACAGCCCCAGCATTTT. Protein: CASSPAGPGGGQPQHF.

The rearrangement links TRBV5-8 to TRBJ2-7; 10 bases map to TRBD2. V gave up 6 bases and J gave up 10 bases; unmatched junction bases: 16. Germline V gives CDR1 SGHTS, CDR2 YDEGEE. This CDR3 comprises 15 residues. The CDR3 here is CASNPPRLAGEEQYF. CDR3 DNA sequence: TGTGCCAGCAACCCCCCGAGGCTAGCGGGAGAGGAACAGTACTTC.

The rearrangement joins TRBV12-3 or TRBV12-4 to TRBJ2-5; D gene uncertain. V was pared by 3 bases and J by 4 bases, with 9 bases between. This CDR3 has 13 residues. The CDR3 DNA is TGTGCCAGCAGTTTCCTAGTGGCAGAGACCCAGTACTTC. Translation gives CASSFLVAETQYF.

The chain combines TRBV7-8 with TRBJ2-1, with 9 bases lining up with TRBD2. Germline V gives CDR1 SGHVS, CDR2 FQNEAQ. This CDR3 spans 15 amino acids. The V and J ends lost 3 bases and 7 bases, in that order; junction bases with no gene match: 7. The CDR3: CASSLSGGHGNEQFF. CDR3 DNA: TGTGCCAGCAGCTTGAGCGGGGGGCATGGGAATGAGCAGTTCTTC.

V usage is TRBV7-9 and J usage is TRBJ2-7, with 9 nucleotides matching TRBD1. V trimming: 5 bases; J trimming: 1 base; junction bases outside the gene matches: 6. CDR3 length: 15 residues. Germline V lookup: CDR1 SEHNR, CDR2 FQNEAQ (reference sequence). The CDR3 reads CASSALDRGSYEQYF. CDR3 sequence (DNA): TGTGCCAGCAGCGCCCTAGACAGGGGGTCCTACGAGCAGTACTTC.

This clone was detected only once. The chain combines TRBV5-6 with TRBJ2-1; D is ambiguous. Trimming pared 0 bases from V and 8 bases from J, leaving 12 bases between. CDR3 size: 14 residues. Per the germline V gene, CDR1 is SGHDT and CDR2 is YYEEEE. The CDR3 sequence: CASSLVTGGDEQFF. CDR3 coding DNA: TGTGCCAGCAGCTTGGTGACGGGTGGCGATGAGCAGTTCTTC. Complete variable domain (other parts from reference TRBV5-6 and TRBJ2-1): DAGVTQSPTHLIKTRGQQVTLRCSPKSGHDTVSWYQQALGQGPQFIFQYYEEEERQRGNFPDRFSGHQFPNYSSELNVNALLLGDSALYLCASSLVTGGDEQFFGPGTRLTVL.

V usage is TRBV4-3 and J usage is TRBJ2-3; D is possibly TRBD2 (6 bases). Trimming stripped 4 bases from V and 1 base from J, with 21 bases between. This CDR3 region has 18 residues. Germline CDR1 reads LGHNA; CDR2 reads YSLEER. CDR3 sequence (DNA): TGCGCCAGCAGCCCACGCAGACTTTCTTCGGGGGGCACAGATACGCAGTATTTT. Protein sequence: CASSPRRLSSGGTDTQYF.

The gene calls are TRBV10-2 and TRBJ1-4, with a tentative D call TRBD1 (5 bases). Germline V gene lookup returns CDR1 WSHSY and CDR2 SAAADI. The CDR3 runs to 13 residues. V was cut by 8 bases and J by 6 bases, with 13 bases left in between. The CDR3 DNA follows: TGCGCCAGCGCCAAGGGGCTTCATGAAAAACTGTTTTTT. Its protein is CASAKGLHEKLFF.

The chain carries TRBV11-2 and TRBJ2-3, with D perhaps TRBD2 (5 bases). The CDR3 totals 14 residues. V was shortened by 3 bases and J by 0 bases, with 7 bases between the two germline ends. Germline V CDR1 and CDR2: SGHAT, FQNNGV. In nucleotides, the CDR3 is TGTGCCAGCAGCTTCCCGGGAAGCACAGATACGCAGTATTTT. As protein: CASSFPGSTDTQYF.

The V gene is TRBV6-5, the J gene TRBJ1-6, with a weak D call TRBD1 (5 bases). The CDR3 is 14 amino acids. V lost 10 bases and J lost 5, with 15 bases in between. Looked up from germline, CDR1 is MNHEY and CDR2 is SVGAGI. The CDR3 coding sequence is TGTGCCACCCACGCCGGGGGAAATAATTCACCCCTCCACTTT. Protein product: CATHAGGNNSPLHF.

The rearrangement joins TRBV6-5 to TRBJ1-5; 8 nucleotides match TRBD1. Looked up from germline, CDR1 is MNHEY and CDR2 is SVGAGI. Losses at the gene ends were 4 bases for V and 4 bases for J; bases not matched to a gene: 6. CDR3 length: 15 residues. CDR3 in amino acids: CASSSAGGRNQPQHF. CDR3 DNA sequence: TGTGCCAGCAGTTCGGCAGGGGGCCGGAATCAGCCCCAGCATTTT.

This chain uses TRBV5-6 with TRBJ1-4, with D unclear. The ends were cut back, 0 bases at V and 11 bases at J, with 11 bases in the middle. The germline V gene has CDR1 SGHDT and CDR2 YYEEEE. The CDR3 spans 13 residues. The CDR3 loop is CASSLAYGEKLFF. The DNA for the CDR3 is TGTGCCAGCAGCTTGGCCTATGGGGAGAAACTGTTTTTT. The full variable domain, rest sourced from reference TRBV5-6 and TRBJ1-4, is DAGVTQSPTHLIKTRGQQVTLRCSPKSGHDTVSWYQQALGQGPQFIFQYYEEEERQRGNFPDRFSGHQFPNYSSELNVNALLLGDSALYLCASSLAYGEKLFFGSGTQLSVL.

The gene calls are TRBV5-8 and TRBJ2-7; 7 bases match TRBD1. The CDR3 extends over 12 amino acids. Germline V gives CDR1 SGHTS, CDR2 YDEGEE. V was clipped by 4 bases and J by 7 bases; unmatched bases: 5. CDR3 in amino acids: CASSRQGPEQYF. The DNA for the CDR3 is TGTGCCAGCAGCCGACAGGGTCCAGAGCAGTACTTC.

CDR3 nucleotide sequence: TGCGCCAGCAGCCAAGGCCGGGACAGAAACATTCAGTACTTC. Amino acid sequence: CASSQGRDRNIQYF. This rearrangement joins TRBV4-1 to TRBJ2-4, with 7 bases matching TRBD1. The CDR3 is 14 amino acids. Per the germline V gene, CDR1 is MGHRA and CDR2 is YSYEKL. Trimming cost V 1 base and J 6 bases; bases outside gene matches: 3.

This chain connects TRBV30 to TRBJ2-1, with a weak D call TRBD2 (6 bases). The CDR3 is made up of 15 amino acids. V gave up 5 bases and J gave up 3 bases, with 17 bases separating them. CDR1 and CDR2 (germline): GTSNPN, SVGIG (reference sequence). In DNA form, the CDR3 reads TGTGCCTGGGGAGTGGGGGGACCGAACTACAATGAGCAGTTCTTC. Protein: CAWGVGGPNYNEQFF.

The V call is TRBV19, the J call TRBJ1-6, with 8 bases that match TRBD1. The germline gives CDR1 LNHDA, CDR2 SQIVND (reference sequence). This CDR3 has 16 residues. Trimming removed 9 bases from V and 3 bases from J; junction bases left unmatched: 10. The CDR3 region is CASRTTGVGYNSPLHF. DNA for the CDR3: TGTGCCAGCCGTACGACAGGGGTTGGCTATAATTCACCCCTCCACTTT. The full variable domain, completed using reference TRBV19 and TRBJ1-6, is DGGITQSPKYLFRKEGQNVTLSCEQNLNHDAMYWYRQDPGQGLRLIYYSQIVNDFQKGDIAEGYSVSREKKESFPLTVTSAQKNPTAFYLCASRTTGVGYNSPLHFGNGTRLTVT.

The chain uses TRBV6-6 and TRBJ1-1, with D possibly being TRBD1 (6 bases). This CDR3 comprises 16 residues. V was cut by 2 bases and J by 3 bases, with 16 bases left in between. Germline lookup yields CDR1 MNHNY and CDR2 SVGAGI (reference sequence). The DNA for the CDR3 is TGTGCCAGCAGTTACGGGACCCAGGGGTTTGACACTGAAGCTTTCTTT. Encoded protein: CASSYGTQGFDTEAFF.

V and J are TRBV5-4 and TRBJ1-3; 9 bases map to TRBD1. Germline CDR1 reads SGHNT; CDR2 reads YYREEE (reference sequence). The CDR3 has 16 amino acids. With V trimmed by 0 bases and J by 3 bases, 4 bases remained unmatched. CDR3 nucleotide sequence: TGTGCCAGCAGCTTGGGGACAGGGGACGGTGGAAACACCATATATTTT. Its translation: CASSLGTGDGGNTIYF.

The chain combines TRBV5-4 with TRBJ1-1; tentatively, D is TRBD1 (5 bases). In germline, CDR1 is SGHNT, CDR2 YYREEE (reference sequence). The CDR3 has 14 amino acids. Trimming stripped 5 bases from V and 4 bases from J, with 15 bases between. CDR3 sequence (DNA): TGTGCCAGCAGAAAAGACAGTGGGGTCACTGAAGCTTTCTTT. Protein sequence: CASRKDSGVTEAFF.

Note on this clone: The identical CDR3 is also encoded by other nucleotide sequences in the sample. The CDR3 region has the DNA TGTGCCAGTAGTATCGGCAGGGACTATGGCTACACCTTC. Its translation is CASSIGRDYGYTF. This chain uses TRBV19 with TRBJ1-2, with TRBD1 as a possible D gene (5 bases). From germline, CDR1 is LNHDA and CDR2 SQIVND (reference sequence). This CDR3 spans 13 amino acids. Trimming cost V 3 bases and J 3 bases, with 8 bases left between them.

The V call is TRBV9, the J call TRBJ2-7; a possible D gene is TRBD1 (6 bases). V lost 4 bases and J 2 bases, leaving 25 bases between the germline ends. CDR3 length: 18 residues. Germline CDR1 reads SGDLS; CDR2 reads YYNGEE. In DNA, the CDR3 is TGTGCCAGCAGCCCTCATCCGCCTCACGACAGGCGAACCTACGAGCAGTACTTC. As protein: CASSPHPPHDRRTYEQYF.

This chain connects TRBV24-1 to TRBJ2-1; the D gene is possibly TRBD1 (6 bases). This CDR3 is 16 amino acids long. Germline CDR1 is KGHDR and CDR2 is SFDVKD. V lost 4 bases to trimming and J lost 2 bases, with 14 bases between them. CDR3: CATSDPAGDPYNEQFF. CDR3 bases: TGTGCCACCAGTGACCCCGCAGGGGACCCCTACAATGAGCAGTTCTTC.

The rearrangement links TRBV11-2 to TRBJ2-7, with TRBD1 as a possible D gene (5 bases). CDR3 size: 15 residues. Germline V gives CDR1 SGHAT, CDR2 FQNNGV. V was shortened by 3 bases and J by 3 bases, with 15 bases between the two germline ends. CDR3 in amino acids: CASSFEQTANYEQYF. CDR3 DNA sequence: TGTGCCAGCAGCTTCGAACAGACAGCCAACTACGAGCAGTACTTC.

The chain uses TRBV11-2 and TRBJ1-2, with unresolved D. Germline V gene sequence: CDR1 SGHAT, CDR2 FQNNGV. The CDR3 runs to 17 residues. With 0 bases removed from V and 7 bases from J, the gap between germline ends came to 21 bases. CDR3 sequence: CASSLDPDTARSGGYTF. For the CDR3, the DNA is TGTGCCAGCAGCTTAGATCCAGACACCGCAAGGTCAGGTGGCTACACCTTC.